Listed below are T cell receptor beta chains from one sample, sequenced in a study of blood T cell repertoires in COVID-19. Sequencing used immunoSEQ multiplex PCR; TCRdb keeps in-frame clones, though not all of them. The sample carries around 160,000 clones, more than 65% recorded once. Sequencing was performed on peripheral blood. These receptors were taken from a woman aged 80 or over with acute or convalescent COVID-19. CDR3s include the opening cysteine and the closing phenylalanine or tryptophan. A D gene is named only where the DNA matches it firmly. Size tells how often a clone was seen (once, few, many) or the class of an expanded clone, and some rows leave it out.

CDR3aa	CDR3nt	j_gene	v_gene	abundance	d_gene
CASSHTDIGYTF	TGTGCCAGCAGCCATACAGACATTGGCTACACCTTC	TRBJ1-2	TRBV5-8	NA	NA
CASRKTAGLSTEAFF	TGCGCCAGCAGGAAAACGGCAGGACTGAGCACTGAAGCTTTCTTT	TRBJ1-1	TRBV5-1	NA	NA
CASSHPRAVARDYEQYF	TGTGCCAGCAGCCACCCCCGGGCTGTAGCGCGGGACTACGAGCAGTACTTC	TRBJ2-7	TRBV27	NA	NA
CASRGAGAGGKNEQYF	TGTGCCAGCAGGGGGGCCGGGGCAGGGGGCAAGAACGAGCAGTACTTC	TRBJ2-7	TRBV5-6	few	TRBD1
CASSVGGSAYNEQFF	TGTGCCAGCAGCGTTGGCGGGAGTGCTTACAATGAGCAGTTCTTC	TRBJ2-1	TRBV7-9	NA	TRBD2
CASRGGTRLEETQYF	TGTGCCAGCAGAGGAGGGACTAGATTAGAGGAGACCCAGTACTTC	TRBJ2-5	TRBV28	NA	TRBD2
CASSKNGRPGANVLTF	TGTGCCAGCAGCAAAAATGGCAGGCCCGGGGCCAACGTCCTGACTTTC	TRBJ2-6	TRBV21-1	NA	NA
CASSPVSGTYEQYF	TGTGCCAGCAGCCCTGTTAGCGGGACCTACGAGCAGTACTTC	TRBJ2-7	TRBV7-2	NA	TRBD2
CASSGLAYEQYF	TGTGCCAGCAGTGGACTAGCCTACGAGCAGTACTTC	TRBJ2-7	TRBV28	NA	TRBD2
CASSQVSGKTGATDTQYF	TGTGCCAGCAGCCAAGTATCGGGCAAAACAGGGGCCACAGATACGCAGTATTTT	TRBJ2-3	TRBV14	once	TRBD1
CASSPRSGHQTGELFF	TGTGCCAGCAGCCCCCGTTCGGGACACCAGACCGGGGAGCTGTTTTTT	TRBJ2-2	TRBV7-9	once	NA
CASSLDRAGNTIYF	TGTGCCAGCAGCTTGGACAGGGCGGGAAACACCATATATTTT	TRBJ1-3	TRBV5-4	NA	NA
CASSRVSSGGAGEQFF	TGTGCCAGCTCACGGGTTTCTAGCGGGGGGGCCGGTGAGCAGTTCTTC	TRBJ2-1	TRBV18	NA	TRBD2
CASSQEVNRALYTF	TGCGCCAGCAGCCAAGAGGTCAACAGGGCCTTATACACCTTC	TRBJ1-2	TRBV4-1	NA	NA
CASSPTSGSTGELFF	TGTGCCAGCAGTCCCACTAGCGGGAGCACCGGGGAGCTGTTTTTT	TRBJ2-2	TRBV28	NA	TRBD2
CASSLISGTYGSEQFF	TGCGCCAGCAGCCTGATTAGCGGGACCTATGGGTCGGAGCAGTTCTTC	TRBJ2-1	TRBV5-1	NA	TRBD2
CASSDSGGYGYTF	TGCGCCAGCAGTGATTCAGGGGGGTATGGCTACACCTTC	TRBJ1-2	TRBV10-1	NA	TRBD1
CASSLSTGMNTEAFF	TGCGCCAGCAGCTTGTCCACAGGCATGAACACTGAAGCTTTCTTT	TRBJ1-1	TRBV5-1	few	NA
CASSPRGTGRPVNEQFF	TGTGCCAGTAGCCCTCGAGGGACAGGGCGCCCGGTGAATGAGCAGTTCTTC	TRBJ2-1	TRBV19	NA	TRBD1
CASSGSGTGYGYTF	TGTGCCAGCAGCGGTTCCGGGACAGGATATGGCTACACCTTC	TRBJ1-2	TRBV3-1/TRBV3-2	NA	TRBD1
CSVESLNTEAFF	TGCAGCGTTGAGTCGTTGAACACTGAAGCTTTCTTT	TRBJ1-1	TRBV29-1	NA	NA
CASGGGGSYNEQFF	TGTGCCAGCGGGGGAGGCGGGAGCTACAATGAGCAGTTCTTC	TRBJ2-1	TRBV9	NA	TRBD2
CASSPTDAMNTEAFF	TGTGCCAGTAGTCCCACCGATGCGATGAACACTGAAGCTTTCTTT	TRBJ1-1	TRBV19	NA	NA
CASSYGRRETQYF	TGTGCCAGCAGTTACGGGCGGAGGGAGACCCAGTACTTC	TRBJ2-5	TRBV6-5	NA	NA
CASSSQDRGGVGAYEQYF	TGTGCCAGCAGCTCACAGGACAGGGGGGGGGTCGGAGCCTACGAGCAGTACTTC	TRBJ2-7	TRBV7-9	NA	TRBD1
CASSQAGQINEQFF	TGTGCCAGCAGCCAAGCGGGACAGATCAATGAGCAGTTCTTC	TRBJ2-1	TRBV14	NA	TRBD1
CASSIGRGYEQYF	TGTGCCAGCAGCATAGGACGGGGCTACGAGCAGTACTTC	TRBJ2-7	TRBV5-8	NA	NA
CASSRQTGRQPQHF	TGTGCCAGCAGTAGGCAGACAGGACGACAGCCCCAGCATTTT	TRBJ1-5	TRBV2	NA	NA
CASSYKGSRGSTEAFF	TGTGCCAGCAGTTACAAGGGGAGCAGGGGAAGCACTGAAGCTTTCTTT	TRBJ1-1	TRBV6-6	NA	NA
CASSLSAGGYYGYTF	TGTGCCAGCAGCTTAAGTGCAGGGGGATACTATGGCTACACCTTC	TRBJ1-2	TRBV13	NA	TRBD1
CASSSGTRTDTQYF	TGTGCCAGCAGTTCGGGGACTCGAACAGATACGCAGTATTTT	TRBJ2-3	TRBV6-6	NA	NA
CASSHPPARGSSPLHF	TGTGCCAGCAGCCACCCCCCGGCGAGAGGTAGTTCACCCCTCCACTTT	TRBJ1-6	TRBV4-2	few	NA
CASSLRGGGGPREQYF	TGTGCCAGCAGTTTAAGGGGAGGGGGAGGGCCAAGGGAGCAGTACTTC	TRBJ2-7	TRBV28	few	NA
CASTQVAGAPEQYF	TGTGCCAGCACCCAAGTCGCGGGAGCTCCCGAGCAGTACTTC	TRBJ2-7	TRBV27	NA	TRBD2
CASSYPVSSGAFF	TGTGCCAGCAGTTACCCCGTATCCAGTGGAGCTTTCTTT	TRBJ1-1	TRBV6-2/TRBV6-3	NA	NA
CSVASGGATDTQYF	TGCAGCGTTGCAAGCGGGGGGGCCACAGATACGCAGTATTTT	TRBJ2-3	TRBV29-1	few	TRBD2
CSVPFRGSNNEQFF	TGCAGCGTTCCCTTTAGGGGGAGTAACAATGAGCAGTTCTTC	TRBJ2-1	TRBV29-1	NA	NA
CASNLQENTEAFF	TGTGCCAGCAACTTACAGGAGAACACTGAAGCTTTCTTT	TRBJ1-1	TRBV2	few	NA
CASSESGVRAGELFF	TGTGCCAGCAGTGAAAGCGGGGTGAGGGCCGGGGAGCTGTTTTTT	TRBJ2-2	TRBV6-1	NA	TRBD2
CSARGQDVLTF	TGCAGTGCTAGAGGGCAGGACGTCCTGACTTTC	TRBJ2-6	TRBV20-1	few	NA
CASSPLTSAFYEQYF	TGTGCCAGCAGCCCTTTGACTAGCGCGTTCTACGAGCAGTACTTC	TRBJ2-7	TRBV6-6	NA	TRBD2
CATSDRRNEQFF	TGTGCCACCAGTGATAGGAGGAATGAGCAGTTCTTC	TRBJ2-1	TRBV24-1	NA	NA
CASSIVGQGQPQHF	TGTGCCAGTAGTATAGTTGGGCAGGGACAGCCCCAGCATTTT	TRBJ1-5	TRBV19	NA	NA
CASNVQDNSPLHF	TGTGCCAGCAATGTTCAGGATAATTCACCCCTCCACTTT	TRBJ1-6	TRBV6-5	NA	NA
CAWSERAGQPQHF	TGTGCCTGGAGTGAGAGGGCGGGTCAGCCCCAGCATTTT	TRBJ1-5	TRBV30	NA	NA
CASSQGRGQETQYF	TGTGCCAGCAGCCAAGGCAGGGGTCAAGAGACCCAGTACTTC	TRBJ2-5	TRBV3-1/TRBV3-2	NA	NA
CASRRQGAYYNEQFF	TGTGCCAGCAGACGACAGGGGGCCTACTACAATGAGCAGTTCTTC	TRBJ2-1	TRBV6-5	NA	TRBD1
CASRRVGSTDTQYF	TGTGCCAGCCGCAGGGTAGGGAGCACAGATACGCAGTATTTT	TRBJ2-3	TRBV11-1	NA	NA
CASSLVGTSGSPEQFF	TGTGCCAGCAGCTTAGTTGGGACTAGCGGGAGTCCTGAGCAGTTCTTC	TRBJ2-1	TRBV7-6	NA	TRBD2
CASRPGTSGYEQYF	TGTGCCAGCAGGCCCGGGACTAGCGGATACGAGCAGTACTTC	TRBJ2-7	TRBV28	NA	TRBD2